The following is a T cell receptor beta chain sequence with its context. Treatment given: randomized to nivolumab then ipilimumab (arm A) or the reverse (arm B). Live CD3+CD8+ CD19− CD56− cells were sorted from PBMCs. This sample is drawn from a study of sequential checkpoint blockade in melanoma. Turning to the study itself: Arm A got nivolumab then ipilimumab; arm B the reverse, 1:1.

V was trimmed by 4 bases and J by 9 bases, leaving 29 bases between them. The germline CDR1 and CDR2 sequences are SGDLS and YYNGEE. The CDR3 contains 19 residues. Clones were read by immunoSEQ multiplex PCR, and TCRdb kept only the in-frame ones, dropping some. The sample holds fewer than 45,000 clones, 70% to 90% seen once. This receptor was identified in a human donor with melanoma. The chain couples TRBV9 to TRBJ1-6, with no clear D. This specimen was CD8+ T cells sorted from blood (inferred from file names), taken from a patient given nivolumab and ipilimumab in sequence. The CDR3 DNA reads as TGTGCCAGCAGCCCGGAGTTCTCGAACTCCGATGCTAGAGGTTCACCCCTCCACTTT. It is translated as CASSPEFSNSDARGSPLHF. The variable domain in full, completed from reference TRBV9 and TRBJ1-6, reads DSGVTQTPKHLITATGQRVTLRCSPRSGDLSVYWYQQSLDQGLQFLIQYYNGEERAKGNILERFSAQQFPDLHSELNLSSLELGDSALYFCASSPEFSNSDARGSPLHFGNGTRLTVT.